The present T cell receptor beta chain was sequenced within a study of T cells after yellow fever vaccination. Turning to the study itself: Low-cell-number fractions were prepared with SMART-Seq v4 Ultra Low Input.

About this clonotype: What it binds is unknown.

Study-wide results and caveats: Post-booster repertoires contained most primary-vaccination clones again (roughly 97% CD4, 85% to 90% CD8). It was a small share of clonotypes that appeared in both CD4 and CD8 compartments.

V shed 4 bases and J shed 0 bases, with 12 bases lying between them. This CDR3 contains 15 residues. Per germline, CDR1 SGHRS and CDR2 YFSETQ. 5'RACE template switching added a universal primer site and UMIs to TCR cDNA. TCRdb re-analysed the 5' RACE reads in MiXCR, keeping a single row per CDR3 protein. The sample lists approximately 510,000 distinct CDR3 sequences, around a fifth occurring once. Here the sequenced sample was PBMCs, taken roughly 20 days after the first yellow fever vaccination. This TCR was sampled from a man younger than 35 who received the YFV17D yellow fever vaccine. This chain joins TRBV5-1 and TRBJ2-3; a possible D gene is TRBD1 (5 bases). The CDR3 region has the DNA TGCGCCAGCAGCAACACAGGTCCTAGCACAGATACGCAGTATTTT. This encodes CASSNTGPSTDTQYF.